What follows are 5 T cell receptor beta chains derived from one specimen sequenced in a study of blood T cell repertoires in COVID-19. Sequencing was performed with immunoSEQ multiplex PCR; in TCRdb, only in-frame clones are kept and a portion is missing. The table includes 100,000 to 140,000 clones, roughly 84% detected once. The sample comprised peripheral blood. The receptors here all came from a human donor in a cohort sampled during active COVID-19.

The rearrangement joins TRBV30 to TRBJ1-1; 7 nucleotides match TRBD1. Germline V gene sequence: CDR1 GTSNPN, CDR2 SVGIG (reference sequence). The CDR3 is 14 residues long. Unmatched junction bases numbered 6, after V lost 1 base and J lost 4 bases. CDR3 nucleotide sequence: TGTGCCTGGAGTGAAGGGGGCTGGGTCACTGAAGCTTTCTTT. It is translated as CAWSEGGWVTEAFF.

The chain couples TRBV19 to TRBJ1-2; D is undetermined. Germline loops: CDR1 LNHDA, CDR2 SQIVND (reference sequence). V lost 4 bases and J 5 bases, leaving 14 bases between the germline ends. There are 14 residues in the CDR3. The CDR3 bases are TGTGCCAGTAGTACGCATGACGGACTATATGGCTACACCTTC. Amino acid sequence: CASSTHDGLYGYTF.

The V and J genes are TRBV11-2 and TRBJ2-2; maybe TRBD1 (6 bases). Germline V lookup: CDR1 SGHAT, CDR2 FQNNGV. This CDR3 is 15 amino acids long. The V and J ends lost 5 bases and 4 bases respectively, with 14 bases between them. CDR3 residues: CASSRQVAVTGELFF. CDR3 coding DNA: TGTGCCAGCAGCCGACAGGTGGCGGTCACCGGGGAGCTGTTTTTT.

The chain has TRBV5-5 and TRBJ2-7; TRBD2 matches at 8 bases. With V trimmed by 0 bases and J by 2 bases, 4 bases remained unmatched. Germline CDR1 and CDR2: SGHKS and YYEKEE (reference sequence). The CDR3 has 15 amino acids. The CDR3: CASSLGTSPTYEQYV. The CDR3, as DNA: TGTGCCAGCAGCTTGGGGACTAGCCCCACCTACGAGCAGTACGTC.

This clone showed up just a few times. V and J are TRBV6-1 and TRBJ2-1; D unclear. The CDR3 contains 13 residues. Germline CDR1 and CDR2: MNHNS and SASEGT. Trimming pared 3 bases from V and 12 bases from J, leaving 15 bases between. The CDR3 loop reads CASSDRISSRQFF. CDR3 coding DNA: TGTGCCAGCAGTGACAGGATATCTTCTCGGCAGTTCTTC.